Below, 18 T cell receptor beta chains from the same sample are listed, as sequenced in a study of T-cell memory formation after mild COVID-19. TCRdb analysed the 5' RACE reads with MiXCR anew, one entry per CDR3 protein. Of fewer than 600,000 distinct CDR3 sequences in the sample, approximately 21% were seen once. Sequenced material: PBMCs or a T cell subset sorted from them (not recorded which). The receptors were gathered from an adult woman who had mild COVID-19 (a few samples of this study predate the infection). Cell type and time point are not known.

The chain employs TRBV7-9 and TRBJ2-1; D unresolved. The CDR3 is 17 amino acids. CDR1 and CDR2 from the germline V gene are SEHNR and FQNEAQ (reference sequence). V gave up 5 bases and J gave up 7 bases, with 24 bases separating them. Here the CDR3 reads CASSPRPTTGLENEQFF. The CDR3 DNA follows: TGTGCCAGCAGCCCTAGGCCCACCACCGGGCTCGAGAATGAGCAGTTCTTC.

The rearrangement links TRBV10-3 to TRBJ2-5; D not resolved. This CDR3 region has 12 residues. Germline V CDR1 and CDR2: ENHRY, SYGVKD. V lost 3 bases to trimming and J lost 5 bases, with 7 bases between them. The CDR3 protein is CAISEIEETQYF. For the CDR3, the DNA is TGTGCCATCAGTGAAATAGAGGAGACCCAGTACTTC.

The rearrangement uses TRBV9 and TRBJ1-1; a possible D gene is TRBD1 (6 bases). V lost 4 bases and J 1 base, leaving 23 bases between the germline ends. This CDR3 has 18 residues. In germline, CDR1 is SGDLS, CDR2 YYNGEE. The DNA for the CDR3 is TGTGCCAGCAGCCTTCTCCTCGGGTCCGGACAGCCGAACACTGAAGCTTTCTTT. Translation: CASSLLLGSGQPNTEAFF.

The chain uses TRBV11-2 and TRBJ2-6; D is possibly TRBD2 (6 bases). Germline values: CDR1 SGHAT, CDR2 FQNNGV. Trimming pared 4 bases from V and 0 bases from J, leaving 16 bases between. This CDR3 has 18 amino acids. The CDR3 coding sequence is TGTGCCAGCAGCTCCCCGGCGGAGGGCCTCTCTGGGGCCAACGTCCTGACTTTC. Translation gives CASSSPAEGLSGANVLTF.

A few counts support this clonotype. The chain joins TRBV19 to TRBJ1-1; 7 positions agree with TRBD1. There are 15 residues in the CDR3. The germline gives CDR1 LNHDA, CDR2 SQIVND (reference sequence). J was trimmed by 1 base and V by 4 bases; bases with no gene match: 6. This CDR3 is CASSTPGQENTEAFF. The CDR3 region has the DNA TGTGCCAGTAGTACTCCAGGACAGGAGAACACTGAAGCTTTCTTT.

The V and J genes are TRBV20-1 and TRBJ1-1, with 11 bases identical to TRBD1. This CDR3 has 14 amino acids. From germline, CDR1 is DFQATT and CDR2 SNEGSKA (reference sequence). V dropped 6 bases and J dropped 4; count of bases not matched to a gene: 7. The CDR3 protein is CSARTGGGGTEAFF. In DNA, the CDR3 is TGCAGTGCACGGACAGGGGGCGGTGGCACTGAAGCTTTCTTT.

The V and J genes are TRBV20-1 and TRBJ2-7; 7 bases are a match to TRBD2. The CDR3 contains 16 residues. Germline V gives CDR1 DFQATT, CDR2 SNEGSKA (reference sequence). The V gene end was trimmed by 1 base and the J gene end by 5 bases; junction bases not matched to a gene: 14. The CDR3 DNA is TGCAGTGCTAGAGCCCACGATACGGGGGGTATCCACGAGCAGTACTTC. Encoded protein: CSARAHDTGGIHEQYF.

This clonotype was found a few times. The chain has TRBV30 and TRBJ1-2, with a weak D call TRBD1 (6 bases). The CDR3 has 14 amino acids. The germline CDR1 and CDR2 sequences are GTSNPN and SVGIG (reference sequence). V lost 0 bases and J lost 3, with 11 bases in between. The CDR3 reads CAWSVRGGYYGYTF. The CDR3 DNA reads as TGTGCCTGGAGTGTAAGGGGGGGATACTATGGCTACACCTTC.

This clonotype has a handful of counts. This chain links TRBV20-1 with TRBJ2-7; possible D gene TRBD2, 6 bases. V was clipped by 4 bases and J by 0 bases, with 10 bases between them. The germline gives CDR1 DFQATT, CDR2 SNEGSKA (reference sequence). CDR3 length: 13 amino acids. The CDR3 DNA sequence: TGCAGTGCTACTCGGGACTCCTCCTACGAGCAGTACTTC. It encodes CSATRDSSYEQYF.

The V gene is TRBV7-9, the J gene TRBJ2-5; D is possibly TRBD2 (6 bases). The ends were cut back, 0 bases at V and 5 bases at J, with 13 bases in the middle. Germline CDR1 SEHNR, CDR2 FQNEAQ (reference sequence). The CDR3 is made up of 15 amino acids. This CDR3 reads CASSLAPTSIETQYF. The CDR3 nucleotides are TGTGCCAGCAGCTTAGCTCCGACTAGTATTGAGACCCAGTACTTC.

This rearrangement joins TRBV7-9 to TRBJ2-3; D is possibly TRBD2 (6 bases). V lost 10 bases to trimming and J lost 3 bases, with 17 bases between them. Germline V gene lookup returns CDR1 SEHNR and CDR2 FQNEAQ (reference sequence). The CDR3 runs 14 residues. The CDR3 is CAIPGGAGTDTQYF. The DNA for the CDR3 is TGTGCCATCCCCGGCGGGGCAGGGACAGATACGCAGTATTTT. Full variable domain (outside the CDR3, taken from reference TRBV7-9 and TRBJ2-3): DTGVSQNPRHKITKRGQNVTFRCDPISEHNRLYWYRQTLGQGPEFLTYFQNEAQLEKSRLLSDRFSAERPKGSFSTLEIQRTEQGDSAMYLCAIPGGAGTDTQYFGPGTRLTVL.

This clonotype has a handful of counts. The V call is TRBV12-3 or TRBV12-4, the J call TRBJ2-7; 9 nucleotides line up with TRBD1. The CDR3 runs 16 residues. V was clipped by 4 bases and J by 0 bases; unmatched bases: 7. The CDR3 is CASSSRGTGNSYEQYF. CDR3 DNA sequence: TGTGCCAGCAGTTCCCGAGGGACAGGGAACTCCTACGAGCAGTACTTC.

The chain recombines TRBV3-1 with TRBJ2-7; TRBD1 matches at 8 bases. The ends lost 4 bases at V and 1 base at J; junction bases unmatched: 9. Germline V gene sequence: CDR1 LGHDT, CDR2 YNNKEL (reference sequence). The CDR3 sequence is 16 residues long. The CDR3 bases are TGTGCCAGCAGCCTAACCGGGACAGGAAAATCCTACGAGCAGTACTTC. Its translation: CASSLTGTGKSYEQYF.

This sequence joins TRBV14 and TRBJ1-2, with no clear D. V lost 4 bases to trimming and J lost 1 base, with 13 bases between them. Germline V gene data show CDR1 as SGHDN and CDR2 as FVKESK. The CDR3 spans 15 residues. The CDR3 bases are TGTGCCAGCAGCCCTTGGGCAGCCCTTAACTATGGCTACACCTTC. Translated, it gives CASSPWAALNYGYTF.

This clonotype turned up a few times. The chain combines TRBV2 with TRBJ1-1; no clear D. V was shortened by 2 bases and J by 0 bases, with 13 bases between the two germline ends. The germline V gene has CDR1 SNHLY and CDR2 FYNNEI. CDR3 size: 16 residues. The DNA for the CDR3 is TGTGCCAGCAGTGAATCTACTCCAACCCTGAACACTGAAGCTTTCTTT. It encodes CASSESTPTLNTEAFF. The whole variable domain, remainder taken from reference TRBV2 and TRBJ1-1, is EPEVTQTPSHQVTQMGQEVILRCVPISNHLYFYWYRQILGQKVEFLVSFYNNEISEKSEIFDDQFSVERPDGSNFTLKIRSTKLEDSAMYFCASSESTPTLNTEAFFGQGTRLTVV.

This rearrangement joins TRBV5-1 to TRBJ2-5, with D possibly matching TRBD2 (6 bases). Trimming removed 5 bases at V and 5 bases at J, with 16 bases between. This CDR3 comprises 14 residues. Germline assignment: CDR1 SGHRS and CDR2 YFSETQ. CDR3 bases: TGCGCCAGCAGTGATACTAGCAGTAAGGAGACCCAGTACTTC. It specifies CASSDTSSKETQYF.

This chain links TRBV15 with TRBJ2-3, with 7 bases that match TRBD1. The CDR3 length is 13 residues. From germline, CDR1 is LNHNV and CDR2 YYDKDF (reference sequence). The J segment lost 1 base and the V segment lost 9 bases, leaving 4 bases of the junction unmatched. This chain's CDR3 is CATRDRRTDTQYF. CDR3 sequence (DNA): TGTGCCACTCGGGACAGACGCACAGATACGCAGTATTTT.

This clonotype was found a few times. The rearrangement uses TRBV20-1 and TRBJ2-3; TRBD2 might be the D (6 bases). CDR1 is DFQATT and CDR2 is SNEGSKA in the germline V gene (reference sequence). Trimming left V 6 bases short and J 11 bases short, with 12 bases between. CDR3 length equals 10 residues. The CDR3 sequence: CSAGPGEQYF. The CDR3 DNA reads TGCAGTGCGGGACCGGGGGAGCAGTATTTT.